The text below deals with one T cell receptor beta chain. This clonotype has more than one count but fewer than ten. It lacks a known antigen. No clone much larger than this one lies a single base away; base qualities are absent. The data stem from a study of T-cell memory formation after mild COVID-19 (dated by TCRdb to about 2021). About the full investigation: TCR sequence clusters from the two donors were found to be largely donor specific. In a couple of donors, T-cell clones that expanded and contracted after mild COVID-19 were followed by sequencing TCRalpha and TCRbeta repertoires longitudinally. The cohort comprised two young, previously healthy adult volunteers, one female and one male. The full study reports these points: The study included only a couple of mild cases, and larger cohorts that include severe cases with pre-infection samples were judged to be necessary. Whether the second-wave clones peaking on day 37 were SARS-CoV-2 specific was not confirmed. Clones that contracted from day 15 to 85 showed balanced CD4/CD8 phenotypes, whereas a second wave of clones that expanded from day 15 to 37 leaned towards CD4+. Contracting CD4+ clones were located mainly in the CM and EM memory subsets, whereas CD8+ clones were found to be enriched in EMRA. Some responding clones were found in pre-infection memory, which suggests that pre-existing cross-reactive memory T cells took part in the SARS-CoV-2 response.

PBMCs were isolated by Ficoll-Paque density gradient centrifugation. The instrument given in TCRdb is Illumina NovaSeq 6000. Using 5'RACE with constant-segment primers, TCRalpha and TCRbeta cDNA libraries were constructed, with sample barcodes and unique molecular identifiers added in the process. Trizol reagent was used to extract RNA from every sample. Amplification of the libraries took two PCR steps, and the second step added a second sample barcode plus Illumina TruSeq adapters. Libraries were sequenced on an Illumina NovaSeq with 2 x 150 bp paired-end reads. In the original analysis: The reads were demultiplexed and collapsed into UMI-guided consensus sequences using migec v1.2.7. Using mixcr v2.1.11, UMI consensuses were aligned to TRA and TRB V and J templates and then assembled into clonotypes. Clonotypes were classified as expanded or contracted when called significant by both edgeR and NoisET, with noise models trained on biological replicates. For edgeR calls, the thresholds were a false discovery rate-adjusted p below 0.01 and a log2 fold-change of 1. As an exploratory analysis of dynamics, PCA with hierarchical clustering was applied to max-normalized trajectories of the 1000 most abundant clonotypes. The CD4 or CD8 phenotype of responding clones was assigned using the separately sequenced CD4+ and CD8+ repertoires. The public reads were quality trimmed at Q25 with fastp and then assembled into clones with MiXCR by TCRdb, keeping productive beta chains. Each CDR3 protein appears once, grouped with its most common genes and DNA. The V and J calls were not made by the authors but by TCRdb's processing. The sample contains fewer than 450,000 distinct CDR3 sequences, around 20% of them found a single time. The leading ten clones occupy under 15% of the sample.

Sequencing was performed on PBMCs or a T cell subset sorted from them (not recorded which). The receptor comes from an adult woman who had mild COVID-19 (a few samples of this study predate the infection). The sample titles of this study are shuffled in the database, so cell type and time point are left out; the donor was told from shared clones.

The sequenced DNA is TGTGCCAGCAGCCAAAGACTGAACAGGGGCCACGACTATGGCTACACCTTC. The encoded protein is CASSQRLNRGHDYGYTF. The V and J segments used are TRBV3-1 and TRBJ1-2; 7 middle bases align to TRBD1. The V end gives up 2 bases and the J end 3 bases, leaving 12 bases in the junction not matched to a gene. The CDR3 covers 17 residues, taking in both the cysteine and the phenylalanine. Only the CDR3 DNA stays, 51 bases, in frame from base 1. The germline V gene (reference sequence) yields LGHDT for CDR1 and YNNKEL for CDR2. The reference TRBV3-1 and TRBJ1-2 proteins fill in what lies around the CDR3, so the full variable domain reads DTAVSQTPKYLVTQMGNDKSIKCEQNLGHDTMYWYKQDSKKFLKIMFSYNNKELIINETVPNRFSPKSPDKAHLNLHINSLELGDSAVYFCASSQRLNRGHDYGYTFGSGTRLTVV.